This is a list of T cell receptor beta chains from one sample in a study of blood T cell repertoires in COVID-19. Assay: immunoSEQ multiplex PCR; the TCRdb copy retains only in-frame clones and omits some. The repertoire includes about 290,000 clones, 85% of them detected once, and less than 4.5% sits in the top ten. The material sequenced was peripheral blood. These receptors came from a woman aged 45 to 65 with active or convalescent COVID-19. Each CDR3 is given with its conserved first and last residue. Each record gives: J gene, clone size, D gene, V gene, CDR3 protein, CDR3 DNA. The D gene is left open where the match is weak. Clone size is given for some rows only: seen once, a few or many times, or a class if the clone is expanded.

J gene: TRBJ1-2
clone size: NA
D gene: TRBD1
V gene: TRBV18
CDR3 protein: CASALLGQTFYGYTF
CDR3 DNA: TGTGCCAGCGCCCTCCTGGGACAGACTTTCTATGGCTACACCTTC

J gene: TRBJ1-4
clone size: NA
D gene: NA
V gene: TRBV29-1
CDR3 protein: CSVSDGWKTEKLFF
CDR3 DNA: TGCAGCGTTTCCGACGGGTGGAAAACGGAAAAACTGTTTTTT

J gene: TRBJ1-5
clone size: NA
D gene: NA
V gene: TRBV6-5
CDR3 protein: CASSYGTAGQPQHF
CDR3 DNA: TGTGCCAGCAGTTACGGGACCGCGGGGCAGCCCCAGCATTTT

J gene: TRBJ1-1
clone size: once
D gene: NA
V gene: TRBV30
CDR3 protein: CAWRLNVESEAFF
CDR3 DNA: TGTGCCTGGAGACTTAACGTGGAGTCTGAAGCTTTCTTT

J gene: TRBJ2-3
clone size: NA
D gene: NA
V gene: TRBV12-3/TRBV12-4
CDR3 protein: CASRGAYTDTQYF
CDR3 DNA: TGTGCCAGCAGGGGGGCTTACACAGATACGCAGTATTTT

J gene: TRBJ2-1
clone size: NA
D gene: TRBD1
V gene: TRBV3-1/TRBV3-2
CDR3 protein: CASSQDGTGVNNEQFF
CDR3 DNA: TGTGCCAGCAGCCAAGATGGGACAGGGGTAAACAATGAGCAGTTCTTC

J gene: TRBJ2-1
clone size: NA
D gene: NA
V gene: TRBV19
CDR3 protein: CASSIDPRGEQFF
CDR3 DNA: TGTGCCAGTAGTATAGACCCGCGGGGTGAGCAGTTCTTC

J gene: TRBJ1-6
clone size: NA
D gene: NA
V gene: TRBV5-5
CDR3 protein: CASSSIKEGLPLHF
CDR3 DNA: TGTGCCAGCAGCTCTATTAAGGAGGGATTACCCCTCCACTTT

J gene: TRBJ2-5
clone size: NA
D gene: NA
V gene: TRBV5-4
CDR3 protein: CASSLVGEQETQYF
CDR3 DNA: TGTGCCAGCAGCTTGGTTGGGGAGCAGGAGACCCAGTACTTC

J gene: TRBJ2-3
clone size: NA
D gene: NA
V gene: TRBV5-4
CDR3 protein: CASSPPQGAGTDTQYF
CDR3 DNA: TGTGCCAGCAGCCCACCGCAGGGCGCGGGAACAGATACGCAGTATTTT

J gene: TRBJ2-3
clone size: NA
D gene: TRBD1
V gene: TRBV16
CDR3 protein: CASSQLDRRTDTQYF
CDR3 DNA: TGTGCCAGCAGCCAATTGGACAGGCGCACAGATACGCAGTATTTT

J gene: TRBJ1-3
clone size: NA
D gene: TRBD1
V gene: TRBV7-9
CDR3 protein: CASSHGTGRTLAGNTIYF
CDR3 DNA: TGTGCCAGCAGCCACGGGACAGGGAGGACGTTGGCTGGAAACACCATATATTTT

J gene: TRBJ2-1
clone size: NA
D gene: TRBD2
V gene: TRBV7-9
CDR3 protein: CASSSKPTSGRYNEQFF
CDR3 DNA: TGTGCCAGCAGCTCCAAGCCGACTAGCGGGAGGTACAATGAGCAGTTCTTC

J gene: TRBJ1-4
clone size: NA
D gene: TRBD1
V gene: TRBV7-6
CDR3 protein: CASSSRDREVANEKLFF
CDR3 DNA: TGTGCCAGCAGCTCTCGGGACAGGGAGGTGGCTAATGAAAAACTGTTTTTT

J gene: TRBJ2-1
clone size: NA
D gene: TRBD1
V gene: TRBV5-1
CDR3 protein: CASSLGQGAYNEQFF
CDR3 DNA: TGCGCCAGCAGCTTGGGACAGGGAGCCTACAATGAGCAGTTCTTC